This is a list of T cell receptor beta chains from one sample in a study of T cells in Graves' hyperthyroidism and ophthalmopathy. One entry per CDR3 protein, called by TCRdb with MiXCR from the multiplex PCR reads. The table lists about 600,000 distinct CDR3 sequences, 14% of them singletons, with around 13% in the top ten. The material sequenced was blood. Receptors were obtained from a woman between 50 and 59 years old with Graves' ophthalmopathy. CDR3s include the opening cysteine and the closing phenylalanine or tryptophan. A D gene is named only where the DNA matches it firmly. Size is omitted from some rows. Given values are once, few, many or a class for expanded clones.

V gene	D gene	J gene	clone size	CDR3 DNA	CDR3 protein
TRBV3-1	TRBD1	TRBJ1-6	many	TGTGCCAGCACCCCGACAGGGAGCGATTCACCCCTCCACTTT	CASTPTGSDSPLHF
TRBV30	.	TRBJ2-5	.	TGTGCCTTGTGGCAGGCATCGTTCCAAGAGACCCAGTACTTC	CALWQASFQETQYF
TRBV19	.	TRBJ2-1	few	TGTGCCAGTAGTATAGGGTTGGGATCCAATGAGCAGTTCTTC	CASSIGLGSNEQFF
TRBV5-1	.	TRBJ2-1	.	TGCGCCAGCAGCGCCTACCGGGACAACGAGCAGTTCTTC	CASSAYRDNEQFF
TRBV20-1	.	TRBJ2-1	many	TGCAGTGCTAGAGTCGACAGGATTATTGGGGAGCAGTTCTTC	CSARVDRIIGEQFF
TRBV7-7	.	TRBJ2-1	many	TGTGCTAGCAGCTTACTTGGAAACAATGAGCAGTTCTTC	CASSLLGNNEQFF
TRBV19	.	TRBJ2-7	many	TGTGCCAGTAGTATAATCCCCGGACCGACATTCTACGAGCAGTACTTC	CASSIIPGPTFYEQYF
TRBV7-9	.	TRBJ2-1	.	TGTGCCAGCAACCCAGATTACAATGAGCAGTTCTTC	CASNPDYNEQFF
TRBV5-1	TRBD1	TRBJ2-6	few	TGCGCCAGCAGCCGTACAGGGGCCGGGGCCAACGTCCTGACTTTC	CASSRTGAGANVLTF
TRBV5-1	.	TRBJ2-7	many	TGCGCCAGCAGCTTAAAGTCAGGGAACGAGCAGTACTTC	CASSLKSGNEQYF
TRBV18	TRBD2	TRBJ2-1	many	TGTGCCAGCTCACCCCCAAATAGCGGGAGGGCCCTCCGGGGTGAGCAGTTCTTC	CASSPPNSGRALRGEQFF
TRBV18	.	TRBJ2-5	.	TGTGCCAGCTCACCTGGGCTGGGAGGGACCCAGTACTTC	CASSPGLGGTQYF
TRBV5-1	TRBD2	TRBJ2-3	many	TGCGCCAGCAGTCACCTACTCAGCGGGAGTGGTGATACGCAGTATTTT	CASSHLLSGSGDTQYF
TRBV7-9	TRBD2	TRBJ2-3	.	TGTGCCAGCAGCCTGGGACTACTCGCTAACGCAGATACGCAGTATTTT	CASSLGLLANADTQYF
TRBV20-1	TRBD2	TRBJ2-3	many	TGCAGTGCTAGCCCACTAGCGGGAGTAGTAGATACGCAGTATTTT	CSASPLAGVVDTQYF
TRBV7-2	TRBD2	TRBJ2-7	many	TGTGCCAGCAGCTTCAAGCGGGAGATACAGCAGTACTTC	CASSFKREIQQYF
TRBV28	.	TRBJ1-4	.	TGTGCCAGCAGTCCATCGGTCATAGGGGAAAAACTGTTTTTT	CASSPSVIGEKLFF
TRBV11-2	TRBD2	TRBJ2-1	.	TGTGCCAGCAGTTTGGGACTAGCGGTAGGGAATGAGCAGTTCTTC	CASSLGLAVGNEQFF
TRBV7-8	.	TRBJ2-1	.	TGTGCCAGCAGACCAACTAGCCACATAGGCAATGAGCAGTTCTTC	CASRPTSHIGNEQFF
TRBV6-2/TRBV6-3	.	TRBJ1-1	many	TGTGCCAGCAGTCCCCGGACAGAAGCTTTCTTT	CASSPRTEAFF
TRBV6-2/TRBV6-3	.	TRBJ2-3	.	TGTGCCAGCAGTTACCAGGGAGCGGGAGATACGCAGTATTTT	CASSYQGAGDTQYF
TRBV20-1	.	TRBJ1-2	many	TGCAGTGGAGGCTGGGGGGCCACTGGCTACACCTTC	CSGGWGATGYTF
TRBV28	.	TRBJ2-3	many	TGTGCCAGCAGCAAAATGGGGGGCTTCATAGATACGCAGTATTTT	CASSKMGGFIDTQYF
TRBV7-3	TRBD2	TRBJ2-5	many	TGTGCCAGCAGCCGAGGAGCGGGACGACAAGAGACCCAGTACTTC	CASSRGAGRQETQYF
TRBV11-3	.	TRBJ2-5	many	TGTGCCAGCAGCCCCAACGGGGAGCGAACCCAGTACTTC	CASSPNGERTQYF
TRBV5-4	TRBD2	TRBJ2-7	few	TGTGCCAGCAGCATCAAGCGGGAGCGGATGTGGGAGCAGTACTTC	CASSIKRERMWEQYF
TRBV14	.	TRBJ1-2	few	TGTGCCAGCAGCCACGGCACGATCTATGGCTACACCTTC	CASSHGTIYGYTF
TRBV12-3/TRBV12-4	TRBD2	TRBJ2-2	many	TGTGCCAGCAGTCCAAGGACTAGGCGGAACACCGGGGAGCTGTTTTTT	CASSPRTRRNTGELFF
TRBV29-1	TRBD2	TRBJ2-5	.	TGCAGCGGGCGGGGGGCGTCTTCACAAGAGACCCAGTACTTC	CSGRGASSQETQYF
TRBV7-9	TRBD2	TRBJ2-1	many	TGTGCCAGCAGCTCCCCAAAAGCGGGAGAGAGCTCCTACAATGAGCAGTTCTTC	CASSSPKAGESSYNEQFF
TRBV15	.	TRBJ1-2	many	TGTGCCACCAGCAGGCCACAGAACTATGGCTACACCTTC	CATSRPQNYGYTF
TRBV20-1	TRBD2	TRBJ2-7	many	TGCAGTGCTATGATCCCTAGCGGGAGATTCGAGCAGTACTTC	CSAMIPSGRFEQYF
TRBV14	.	TRBJ2-3	many	TGTGCCAGCAGCCAACACCAGGGAGATACGCAGTATTTT	CASSQHQGDTQYF
TRBV7-2	TRBD2	TRBJ2-2	few	TGTGCCAGCAGCTTAGTGCCTAGCGGGAGGTTTCCCGGGGAGCTGTTTTTT	CASSLVPSGRFPGELFF
TRBV12-3/TRBV12-4	.	TRBJ1-1	many	TGTGCCAGCAGTTTTCTCGTGAACACTGAAGCTTTCTTT	CASSFLVNTEAFF
TRBV7-2	.	TRBJ2-6	.	TGTGCCAGCAGCTTAGCCCAAATAGTCGGCTCTGGGGCCAACGTCCTGACTTTC	CASSLAQIVGSGANVLTF
TRBV5-1	.	TRBJ2-1	many	TGCGCCAGCAGCCCCGACAGGCGCAGCTCCTACAATGAGCAGTTCTTC	CASSPDRRSSYNEQFF
TRBV6-4	.	TRBJ1-1	.	TGTGCCAGCAGGGCACACCTGGGGGACACTGAAGCTTTCTTT	CASRAHLGDTEAFF
TRBV2	TRBD1	TRBJ1-2	.	TGTGCCAGCAGGAATTCCCGACAGGGGTTTTACGGCTACACCTTC	CASRNSRQGFYGYTF
TRBV4-3	TRBD2	TRBJ2-1	few	TGCGCCAGCAGCCTTGGACTAGCCCAGATTGGGCAGTTCTTC	CASSLGLAQIGQFF
TRBV20-1	.	TRBJ2-1	.	TGCAGTTCCCCCCTGGGGGGCCATGAGCAGTTCTTC	CSSPLGGHEQFF
TRBV12-5	.	TRBJ2-3	many	TGTGCTAGTGGCCTTTCTCCCATGACAGATACGCAGTATTTT	CASGLSPMTDTQYF
TRBV4-3	.	TRBJ2-7	many	TGCGCCAGCAGCCAAGCTGTCGGGGGCAGCTCCTACGAGCAGTACTTC	CASSQAVGGSSYEQYF
TRBV7-9	TRBD2	TRBJ2-5	many	TGTGCCAGCAGCAACGGGACTAGCGGGAGGGCCCCAGAGACCCAGTACTTC	CASSNGTSGRAPETQYF